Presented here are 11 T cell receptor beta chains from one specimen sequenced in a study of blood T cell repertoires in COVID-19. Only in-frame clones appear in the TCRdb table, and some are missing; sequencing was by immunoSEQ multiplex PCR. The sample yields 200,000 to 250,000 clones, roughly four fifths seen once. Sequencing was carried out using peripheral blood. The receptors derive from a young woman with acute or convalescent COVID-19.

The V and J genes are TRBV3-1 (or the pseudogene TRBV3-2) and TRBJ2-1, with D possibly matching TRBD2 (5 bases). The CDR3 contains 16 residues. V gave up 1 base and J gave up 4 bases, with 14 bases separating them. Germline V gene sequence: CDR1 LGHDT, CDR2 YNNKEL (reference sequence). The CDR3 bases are TGTGCCAGCAGCCAAGGGCCAGCGGCCTTTTACAATGAGCAGTTCTTC. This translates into CASSQGPAAFYNEQFF.

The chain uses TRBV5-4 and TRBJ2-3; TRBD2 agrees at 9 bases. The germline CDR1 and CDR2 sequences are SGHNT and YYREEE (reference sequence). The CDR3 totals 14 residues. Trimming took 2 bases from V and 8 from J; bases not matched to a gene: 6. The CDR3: CASSFSGSPGTQYF. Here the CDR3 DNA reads TGTGCCAGCAGCTTTAGCGGGAGTCCAGGTACGCAGTATTTT.

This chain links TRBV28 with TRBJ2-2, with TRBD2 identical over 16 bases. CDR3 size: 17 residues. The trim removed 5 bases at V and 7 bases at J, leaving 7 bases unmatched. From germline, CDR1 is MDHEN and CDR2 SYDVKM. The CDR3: CASSRGLAGGYGGELFF. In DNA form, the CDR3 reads TGTGCCAGCAGTAGGGGACTAGCGGGAGGGTATGGCGGGGAGCTGTTTTTT.

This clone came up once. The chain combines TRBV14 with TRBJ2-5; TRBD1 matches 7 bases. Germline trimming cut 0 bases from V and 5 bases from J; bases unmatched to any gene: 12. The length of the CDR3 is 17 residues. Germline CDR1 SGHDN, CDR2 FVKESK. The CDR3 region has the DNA TGTGCCAGCAGCCAAGATGAAGTAGGGGGCCCTTGGGAGACCCAGTACTTC. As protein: CASSQDEVGGPWETQYF.

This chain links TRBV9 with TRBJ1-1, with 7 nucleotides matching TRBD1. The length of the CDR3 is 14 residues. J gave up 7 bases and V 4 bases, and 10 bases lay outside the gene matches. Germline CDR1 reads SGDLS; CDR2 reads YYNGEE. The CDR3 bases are TGTGCCAGCAGCCCATGGACAGGAGCTAGTGAAGCTTTCTTT. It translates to CASSPWTGASEAFF. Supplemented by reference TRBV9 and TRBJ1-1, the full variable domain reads DSGVTQTPKHLITATGQRVTLRCSPRSGDLSVYWYQQSLDQGLQFLIQYYNGEERAKGNILERFSAQQFPDLHSELNLSSLELGDSALYFCASSPWTGASEAFFGQGTRLTVV.

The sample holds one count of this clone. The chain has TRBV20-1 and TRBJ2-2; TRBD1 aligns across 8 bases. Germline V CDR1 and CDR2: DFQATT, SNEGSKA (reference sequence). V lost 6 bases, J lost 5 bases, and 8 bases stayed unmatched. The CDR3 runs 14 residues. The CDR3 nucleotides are TGCAGTGCCAGTACAGGGGGTAGGACCGGGGAGCTGTTTTTT. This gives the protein CSASTGGRTGELFF.

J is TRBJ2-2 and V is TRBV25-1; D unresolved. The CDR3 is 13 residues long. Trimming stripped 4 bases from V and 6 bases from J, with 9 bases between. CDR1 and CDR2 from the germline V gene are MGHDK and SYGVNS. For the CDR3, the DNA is TGTGCCAGCAGTGGGCGGTGGGCCGGGGAGCTGTTTTTT. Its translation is CASSGRWAGELFF.

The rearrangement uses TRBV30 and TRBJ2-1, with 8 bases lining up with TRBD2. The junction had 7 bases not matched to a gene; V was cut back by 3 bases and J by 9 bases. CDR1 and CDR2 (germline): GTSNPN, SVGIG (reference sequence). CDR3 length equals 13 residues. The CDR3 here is CAWRSGRLGEQFF. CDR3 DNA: TGTGCCTGGAGAAGCGGGAGATTGGGTGAGCAGTTCTTC.

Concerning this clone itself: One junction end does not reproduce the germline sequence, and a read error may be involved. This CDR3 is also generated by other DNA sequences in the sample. As DNA, the CDR3 is TGTGCCAGCAGCGAAGAGGGGGTTACTGAAGCTTTCTTT. Encoded protein: CASSEEGVTEAFF. The J gene is TRBJ1-1, the V gene TRBV2; D may be TRBD1 (6 bases). CDR1 is SNHLY, CDR2 FYNNEI, per germline. The CDR3 has 13 residues.

The CDR3 spells CASRFSERFSICTDTQYF. Here the CDR3 DNA reads TGTGCCAGCAGGTTCTCAGAGCGCTTCTCCATTTGCACAGATACGCAGTATTTT. The chain links TRBV11-3 to TRBJ2-3; no clear D. V lost 6 bases and J 1 base, leaving 23 bases between the germline ends. The germline V gene has CDR1 SGHNT and CDR2 YENEEA. This CDR3 is 18 amino acids long.

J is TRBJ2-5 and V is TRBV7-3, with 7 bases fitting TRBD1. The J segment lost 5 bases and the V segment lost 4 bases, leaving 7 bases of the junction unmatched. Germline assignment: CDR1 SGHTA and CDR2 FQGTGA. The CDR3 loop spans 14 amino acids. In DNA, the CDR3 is TGTGCCAGCAGCTCGACAGGGACGGGGGAGACCCAGTACTTC. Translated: CASSSTGTGETQYF.